These 13 T cell receptor beta chains were all obtained from the same sample, sequenced in a study of early T cells in non-severe SARS-CoV-2 infection. TCRdb re-analysed the 5' RACE reads in MiXCR, keeping a single row per CDR3 protein. The repertoire holds roughly 58,000 distinct CDR3 sequences, with approximately 13% as singletons. The sequenced sample was whole blood. The receptor source for this set is an adult who was a healthcare worker with PCR-confirmed SARS-CoV-2 infection or an uninfected control (not recorded which).

This clonotype has a handful of counts. The chain carries TRBV29-1 and TRBJ1-1, with D possibly being TRBD1 (6 bases). The CDR3 has 14 amino acids. Germline loops: CDR1 SQVTM, CDR2 ANQGSEA. V was shortened by 5 bases and J by 1 base, with 14 bases between the two germline ends. Here the CDR3 DNA reads TGCAGCGTTCATCTGGGGGCGGGGAACACTGAAGCTTTCTTT. Residues: CSVHLGAGNTEAFF.

There are a few counts of this clonotype. The chain carries TRBV6-6 and TRBJ1-1, with unresolved D. The germline gives CDR1 MNHNY, CDR2 SVGAGI (reference sequence). Trimming cost V 5 bases and J 1 base, with 14 bases left between them. The CDR3 runs to 15 residues. The CDR3 DNA reads as TGTGCCAGCAGTCGGGGATCACTCGGGAACACTGAAGCTTTCTTT. Encoded protein: CASSRGSLGNTEAFF.

The gene calls are TRBV4-3 and TRBJ1-1; the D is unclear. Trimming removed 1 base at V and 8 bases at J, with 14 bases between. Germline V gene sequence: CDR1 LGHNA, CDR2 YSLEER. CDR3 size: 14 residues. The CDR3 DNA follows: TGCGCCAGCAGCCAAGTTGACCGAAGGACGGAAGCTTTCTTT. Translated, it gives CASSQVDRRTEAFF.

This clonotype was counted many times. The rearrangement uses TRBV18 and TRBJ2-5; a possible D gene is TRBD1 (5 bases). Germline assignment: CDR1 KGHSH and CDR2 LQKENI. The CDR3 sequence is 12 residues long. V was shortened by 4 bases and J by 2 bases, with 5 bases between the two germline ends. The CDR3 here is CASSQGQETQYF. CDR3 coding DNA: TGTGCCAGCTCACAGGGGCAAGAGACCCAGTACTTC.

The chain has TRBV27 and TRBJ1-2; no reliable D call. This CDR3 has 14 residues. Between the trimmed V and J ends, which lost 5 bases and 6 bases, there was a span of 16 bases. Per germline, CDR1 MNHEY and CDR2 SMNVEV (reference sequence). CDR3 coding DNA: TGTGCCAGCAGTCTTGCTGGTTCGCAGAATGGCTACACCTTC. This encodes CASSLAGSQNGYTF.

The table lists this clonotype with a few counts. The V gene is TRBV7-8, the J gene TRBJ2-1, with 11 bases matching TRBD2. Germline V gene lookup returns CDR1 SGHVS and CDR2 FQNEAQ. J was trimmed by 6 bases and V by 1 base; bases with no gene match: 14. This CDR3 region has 19 residues. This chain's CDR3 is CASSLGLGISGGAINEQFF. DNA for the CDR3: TGTGCCAGCAGCTTAGGACTAGGGATTAGCGGGGGGGCAATCAATGAGCAGTTCTTC.

By share, this clonotype counts as medium-sized. This sequence joins TRBV7-6 and TRBJ2-1, with 9 nucleotides matching TRBD2. The germline CDR1 and CDR2 sequences are SGHVS and FNYEAQ. This CDR3 spans 15 amino acids. The V gene end was trimmed by 1 base and the J gene end by 5 bases; junction bases not matched to a gene: 3. CDR3 residues: CASSLEAGGHNEQFF. The CDR3, as DNA: TGTGCCAGCAGCTTAGAGGCGGGGGGGCACAATGAGCAGTTCTTC.

This chain joins TRBV6-5 and TRBJ1-1, with 7 bases aligning to TRBD1. The CDR3 contains 13 residues. With V trimmed by 8 bases and J by 1 base, 4 bases remained unmatched. Germline V gene lookup returns CDR1 MNHEY and CDR2 SVGAGI. The chain's CDR3 is CASRQGENTEAFF. The CDR3 DNA sequence: TGTGCCAGCCGACAGGGAGAGAACACTGAAGCTTTCTTT.

This clonotype has more than one count but fewer than ten. The chain couples TRBV12-3 or TRBV12-4 to TRBJ1-5; tentative D call: TRBD1 (6 bases). V was pared by 6 bases and J by 0 bases, with 9 bases between. CDR3 length equals 14 residues. CDR3 loop: CASRQGPSNQPQHF. The CDR3 coding sequence is TGTGCCAGCAGACAGGGACCTAGCAATCAGCCCCAGCATTTT.

This sequence joins TRBV5-1 and TRBJ1-1; maybe TRBD1 (6 bases). V lost 0 bases and J 3 bases, leaving 12 bases between the germline ends. From germline, CDR1 is SGHRS and CDR2 YFSETQ. The CDR3 contains 15 residues. CDR3 nucleotides: TGCGCCAGCAGCTTGGAACAGGGAGGGTACACTGAAGCTTTCTTT. It codes for CASSLEQGGYTEAFF.

The chain uses TRBV20-1 and TRBJ2-1; 15 bases map to TRBD2. CDR1 and CDR2 (germline): DFQATT, SNEGSKA (reference sequence). The V and J ends lost 6 bases and 6 bases, in that order; junction bases with no gene match: 9. The CDR3 is 16 residues long. This CDR3 is CSATEGLAGGGNEQFF. The CDR3 region has the DNA TGCAGTGCGACCGAGGGACTAGCGGGGGGAGGCAATGAGCAGTTCTTC.

This clonotype was detected many times. The rearrangement uses TRBV29-1 and TRBJ1-2; D is possibly TRBD1 (5 bases). The CDR3 contains 10 residues. With 7 bases removed from V and 5 bases from J, the gap between germline ends came to 8 bases. The V gene's germline CDR1 is SQVTM and CDR2 ANQGSEA. The CDR3 DNA reads as TGCAGCGCGGAGGGGTATGGCTACACCTTC. As protein: CSAEGYGYTF. Combining the CDR3 with reference TRBV29-1 and TRBJ1-2 gives the whole variable domain SAVISQKPSRDICQRGTSLTIQCQVDSQVTMMFWYRQQPGQSLTLIATANQGSEATYESGFVIDKFPISRPNLTFSTLTVSNMSPEDSSIYLCSAEGYGYTFGSGTRLTVV.

This clonotype was picked up many times. The chain combines TRBV11-2 with TRBJ1-1, with D possibly TRBD1 on 6 matching bases. Per the germline V gene, CDR1 is SGHAT and CDR2 is FQNNGV. V shed 7 bases and J shed 1 base, with 10 bases lying between them. The CDR3 is made up of 13 amino acids. The CDR3 nucleotides are TGTGCCAGCACCAACAGGGAGAACACTGAAGCTTTCTTT. Translated: CASTNRENTEAFF.